A single sample is the source of the 11 T cell receptor beta chains below, sequenced in a study of lung T cells in sarcoidosis with Löfgren's syndrome. MiXCR was run by TCRdb on the reads, yielding one entry per CDR3 protein. There are some 65,000 distinct CDR3 sequences in the sample; about 20% occur only once, and about 2.5% lies in the top ten. Sequencing was carried out using CD4+ T cells from PBMCs. The receptors stem from a human donor with sarcoidosis (Löfgren's syndrome or another form), or a control subject (not recorded which).

This clonotype was recorded many times. V is TRBV6-6 and J is TRBJ1-5, with no clear D. V was pared by 0 bases and J by 3 bases, with 6 bases between. Germline V gives CDR1 MNHNY, CDR2 SVGAGI (reference sequence). This CDR3 is 14 amino acids long. CDR3 in amino acids: CASSYSAVNQPQHF. The CDR3 nucleotides are TGTGCCAGCAGTTACTCGGCAGTCAATCAGCCCCAGCATTTT.

At least ten counts were recorded for this clonotype. The rearrangement joins TRBV6-2 or TRBV6-3 to TRBJ2-5; a possible D gene is TRBD2 (6 bases). Germline CDR1 is MNHEY and CDR2 is SVGEGT. V was cut by 6 bases and J by 8 bases, with 7 bases left in between. The CDR3 spans 10 residues. The chain's CDR3 is CASRGGTQYF. CDR3 nucleotides: TGTGCCAGCAGGGGGGGAACCCAGTACTTC.

This clonotype has just a few counts. The rearrangement joins TRBV10-3 to TRBJ1-2, with a possible D match to TRBD1 (6 bases). CDR3 length: 14 amino acids. The germline CDR1 and CDR2 sequences are ENHRY and SYGVKD. The V end was cut by 0 bases, the J end by 5 bases, with 10 bases between. The DNA of the CDR3 is TGTGCCATCAGTGAGTCTGGGGGGGCATATGGCTACACCTTC. This translates into CAISESGGAYGYTF.

This clonotype was counted many times. The rearrangement links TRBV6-1 to TRBJ1-2; the D gene is possibly TRBD1 (5 bases). This CDR3 is built from 14 residues. CDR1 MNHNS and CDR2 SASEGT come from the germline V gene. V was clipped by 7 bases and J by 2 bases, with 14 bases between them. The CDR3 DNA is TGTGCCAGCACCCCCCGAGGGGAGAACTATGGCTACACCTTC. Translating gives CASTPRGENYGYTF.

This clonotype occurred a few times. In DNA form, the CDR3 reads TGCAGCGCCCGTACAGGGGTCCGTGGCTACACCTTC. Translated: CSARTGVRGYTF. The chain combines TRBV29-1 with TRBJ1-2; 7 bases align to TRBD1. Germline CDR1 reads SQVTM; CDR2 reads ANQGSEA. V shed 7 bases and J 7 bases; nucleotides not matched to a gene: 9. This CDR3 region has 12 residues.

The sample holds one count of this clonotype. The junction departs from germline at one end; a sequencing error may be responsible. This chain joins TRBV2 and TRBJ1-5; a possible D gene is TRBD1 (5 bases). CDR3 size: 15 residues. The germline V gene has CDR1 SNHLY and CDR2 FYNNEI. Written as DNA, the CDR3 is TGTGCCAGCAGGGGGGACTCGGCTAGCAATCAGCCCAAGCATTTT. The encoded protein is CASRGDSASNQPKHF. Together with reference TRBV2 and TRBJ1-5, the CDR3 gives the full variable domain: EPEVTQTPSHQVTQMGQEVILRCVPISNHLYFYWYRQILGQKVEFLVSFYNNEISEKSEIFDDQFSVERPDGSNFTLKIRSTKLEDSAMYFCASRGDSASNQPKHFGDGTRLSIL.

Of note for this clonotype: This may be a read error, as it is one base from a much larger clone. The chain couples TRBV12-3 or TRBV12-4 to TRBJ1-4; D is unresolved. V shed 6 bases and J shed 8 bases, with 16 bases lying between them. This CDR3 comprises 14 residues. DNA for the CDR3: TGTGCCAGCAGGGCGGAGGCCTGGAGCGAAAAACTGTTTTTT. Protein sequence: CASRAEAWSEKLFF.

This clonotype was detected many times. The chain is built from TRBV6-1 and TRBJ1-1, with 11 bases aligning to TRBD1. The CDR3 sequence is 14 residues long. CDR1 and CDR2 (germline): MNHNS, SASEGT. V gave up 6 bases and J gave up 3 bases; unmatched junction bases: 3. CDR3 amino acids: CASSRTGGDTEAFF. The CDR3 DNA reads TGTGCCAGCAGCCGGACAGGGGGCGACACTGAAGCTTTCTTT.

The chain employs TRBV7-8 and TRBJ1-6; D gene unclear. This CDR3 has 17 residues. The V end was cut by 1 base, the J end by 0 bases, with 10 bases between. Germline V gives CDR1 SGHVS, CDR2 FQNEAQ. The CDR3 reads CASSLGPQSSYNSPLHF. The DNA for the CDR3 is TGTGCCAGCAGCTTAGGGCCCCAGAGCTCCTATAATTCACCCCTCCACTTT.

The chain carries TRBV5-1 and TRBJ1-5; 8 bases match TRBD1. The CDR3 covers 13 residues. CDR1 is SGHRS, CDR2 YFSETQ, per germline. The junction had 3 bases not matched to a gene; V was cut back by 4 bases and J by 6 bases. The CDR3: CASSRQGSQPQHF. CDR3 DNA sequence: TGCGCCAGCAGCCGACAGGGGTCTCAGCCCCAGCATTTT.

In the case of this clonotype: A read error is possible here, since a much larger clone lies one base away. V and J are TRBV10-3 and TRBJ2-3; the D gene is possibly TRBD2 (5 bases). Germline CDR1 is ENHRY and CDR2 is SYGVKD. This CDR3 is built from 11 residues. The CDR3 here is CAISVGDTRYF. DNA of the CDR3: TGTGCCATCAGTGTCGGGGATACGCGGTATTTT.